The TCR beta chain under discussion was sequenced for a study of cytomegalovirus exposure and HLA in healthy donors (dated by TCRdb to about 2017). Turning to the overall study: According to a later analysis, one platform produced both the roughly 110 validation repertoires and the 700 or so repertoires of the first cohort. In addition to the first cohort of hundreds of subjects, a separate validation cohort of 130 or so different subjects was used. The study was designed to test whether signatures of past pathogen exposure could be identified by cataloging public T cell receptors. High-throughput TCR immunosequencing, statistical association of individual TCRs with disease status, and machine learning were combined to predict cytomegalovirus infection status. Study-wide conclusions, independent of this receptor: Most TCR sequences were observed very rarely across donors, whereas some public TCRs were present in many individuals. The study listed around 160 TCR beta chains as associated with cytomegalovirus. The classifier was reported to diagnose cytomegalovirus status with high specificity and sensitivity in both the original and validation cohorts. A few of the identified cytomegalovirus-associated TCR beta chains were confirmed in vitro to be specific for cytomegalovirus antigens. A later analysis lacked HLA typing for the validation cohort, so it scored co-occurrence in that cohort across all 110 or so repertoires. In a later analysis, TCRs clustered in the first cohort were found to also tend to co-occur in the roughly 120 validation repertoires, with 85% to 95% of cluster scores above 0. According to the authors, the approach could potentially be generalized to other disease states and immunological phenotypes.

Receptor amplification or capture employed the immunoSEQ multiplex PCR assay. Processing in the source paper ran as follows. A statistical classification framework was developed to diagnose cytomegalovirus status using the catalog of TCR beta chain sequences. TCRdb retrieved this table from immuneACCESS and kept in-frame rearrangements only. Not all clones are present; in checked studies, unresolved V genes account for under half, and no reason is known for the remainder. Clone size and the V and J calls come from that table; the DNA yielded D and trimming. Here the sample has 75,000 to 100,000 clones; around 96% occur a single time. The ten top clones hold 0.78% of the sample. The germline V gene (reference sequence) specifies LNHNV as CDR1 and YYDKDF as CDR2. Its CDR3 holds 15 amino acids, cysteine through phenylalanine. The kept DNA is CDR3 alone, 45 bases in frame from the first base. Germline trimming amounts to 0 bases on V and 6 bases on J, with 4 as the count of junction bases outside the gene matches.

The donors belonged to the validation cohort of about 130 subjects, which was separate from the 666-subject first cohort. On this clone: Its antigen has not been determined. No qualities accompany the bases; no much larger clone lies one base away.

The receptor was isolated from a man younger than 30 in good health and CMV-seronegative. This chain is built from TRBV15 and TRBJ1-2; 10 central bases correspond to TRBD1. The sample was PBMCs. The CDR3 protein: CATSRDMGQGNGYTF. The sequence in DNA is TGTGCCACCAGCAGAGATATGGGACAGGGGAATGGCTACACCTTC.